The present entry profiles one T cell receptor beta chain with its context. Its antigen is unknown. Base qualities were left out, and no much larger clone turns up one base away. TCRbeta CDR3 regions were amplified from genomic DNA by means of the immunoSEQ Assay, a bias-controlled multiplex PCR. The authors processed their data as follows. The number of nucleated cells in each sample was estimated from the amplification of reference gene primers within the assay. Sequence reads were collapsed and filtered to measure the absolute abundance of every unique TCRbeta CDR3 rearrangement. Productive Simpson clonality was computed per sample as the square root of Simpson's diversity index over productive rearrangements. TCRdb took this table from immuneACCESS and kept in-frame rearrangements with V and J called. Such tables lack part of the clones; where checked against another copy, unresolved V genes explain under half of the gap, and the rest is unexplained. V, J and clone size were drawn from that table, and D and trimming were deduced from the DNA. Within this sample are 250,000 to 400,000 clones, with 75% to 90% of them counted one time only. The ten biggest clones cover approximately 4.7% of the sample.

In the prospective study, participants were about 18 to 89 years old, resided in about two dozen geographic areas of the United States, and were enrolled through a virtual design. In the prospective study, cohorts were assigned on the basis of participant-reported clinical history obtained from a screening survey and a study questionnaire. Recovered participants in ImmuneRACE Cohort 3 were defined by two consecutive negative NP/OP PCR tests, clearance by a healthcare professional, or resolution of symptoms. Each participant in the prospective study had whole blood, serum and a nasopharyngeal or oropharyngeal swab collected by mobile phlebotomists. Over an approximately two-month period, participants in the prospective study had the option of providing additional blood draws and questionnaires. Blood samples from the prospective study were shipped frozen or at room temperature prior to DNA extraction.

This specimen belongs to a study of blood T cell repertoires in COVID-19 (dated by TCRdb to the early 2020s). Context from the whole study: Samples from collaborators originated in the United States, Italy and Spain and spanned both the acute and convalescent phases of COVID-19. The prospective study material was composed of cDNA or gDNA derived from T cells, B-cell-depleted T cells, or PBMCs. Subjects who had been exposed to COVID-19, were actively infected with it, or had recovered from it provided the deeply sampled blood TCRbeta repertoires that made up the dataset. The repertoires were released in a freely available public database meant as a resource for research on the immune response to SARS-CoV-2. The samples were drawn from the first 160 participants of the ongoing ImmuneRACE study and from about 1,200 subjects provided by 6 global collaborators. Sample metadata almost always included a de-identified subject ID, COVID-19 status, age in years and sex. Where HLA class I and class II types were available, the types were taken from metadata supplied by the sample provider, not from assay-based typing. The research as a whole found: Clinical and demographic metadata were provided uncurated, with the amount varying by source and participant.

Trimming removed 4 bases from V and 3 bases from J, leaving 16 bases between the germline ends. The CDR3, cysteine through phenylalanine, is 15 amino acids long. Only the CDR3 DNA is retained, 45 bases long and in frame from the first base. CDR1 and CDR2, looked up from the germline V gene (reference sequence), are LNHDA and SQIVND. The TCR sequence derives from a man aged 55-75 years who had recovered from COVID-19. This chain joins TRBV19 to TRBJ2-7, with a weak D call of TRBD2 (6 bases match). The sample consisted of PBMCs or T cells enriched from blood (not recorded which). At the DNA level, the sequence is TGTGCCAGTAGTACCGGAGGCGGGGTCCTCTACGAGCAGTACTTC. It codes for CASSTGGGVLYEQYF.